One sample yielded the 5 T cell receptor beta chains listed below, sequenced in a study of identifying expanded T cells in peripheral blood. Profiling relied on immunoSEQ multiplex PCR, and the TCRdb table lists in-frame clones only, not all of them. The table includes 100,000 to 150,000 clones, approximately 86% detected once. The sample comprised blood. Every receptor here comes from a person aged 18 to 69 in good health.

The chain has TRBV9 and TRBJ1-4; D is unclear. CDR1 is SGDLS, CDR2 YYNGEE, per germline. The CDR3 loop spans 15 amino acids. Between the trimmed V and J ends, which lost 2 bases and 7 bases, there was a span of 15 bases. The CDR3: CASSVRPTWGEKLFF. CDR3 DNA sequence: TGTGCCAGCAGCGTGAGACCCACCTGGGGTGAAAAACTGTTTTTT.

The chain has TRBV5-5 and TRBJ1-1, with a possible D match to TRBD1 (5 bases). V gave up 0 bases and J gave up 5 bases, with 20 bases separating them. Germline V gene data show CDR1 as SGHKS and CDR2 as YYEKEE (reference sequence). The CDR3 spans 17 residues. This CDR3 reads CASSLGGVVRVLTEAFF. In nucleotides, the CDR3 is TGTGCCAGCAGCTTGGGAGGGGTAGTCAGAGTATTAACTGAAGCTTTCTTT.

About this clone: Other DNA sequences of this sample code for an identical CDR3. The J gene is TRBJ2-5, the V gene TRBV5-1; tentatively, D is TRBD2 (5 bases). Germline-derived CDR1 and CDR2 are SGHRS and YFSETQ. The length of the CDR3 is 15 residues. Trimming took off 4 bases at V and 3 bases at J, with 16 bases between the two ends. Here the CDR3 DNA reads TGCGCCAGCAGCCTGGGAGCGGCGATGAAAGAGACCCAGTACTTC. Residues: CASSLGAAMKETQYF.

The gene calls are TRBV30 and TRBJ2-3; D is uncertain. Germline lookup yields CDR1 GTSNPN and CDR2 SVGIG (reference sequence). V was cut by 0 bases and J by 5 bases, with 3 bases left in between. This CDR3 is built from 11 residues. CDR3 in DNA: TGTGCCTGGAGTGTCATAGATACGCAGTATTTT. Protein product: CAWSVIDTQYF.

The V and J genes are TRBV11-1 and TRBJ2-1; 9 bases line up with TRBD2. The V gene end was trimmed by 1 base and the J gene end by 8 bases; junction bases not matched to a gene: 6. CDR3 length equals 15 residues. Germline CDR1 reads SGHAT; CDR2 reads FQDESV (reference sequence). The CDR3 reads CASSLGAGGGDEQFF. The CDR3 DNA reads TGTGCCAGCAGCTTAGGAGCGGGGGGCGGGGATGAGCAGTTCTTC.